The source of this T cell receptor beta chain is a study of shared clonotypes between healthy human individuals. Concerning this clone: Its specificity is unknown.

The study, taken as a whole, reports: A reduction in generation probabilities was seen for non-shared clonotypes relative to those shared by all four donors.

Trimming cost V 4 bases and J 4 bases; bases outside gene matches: 7. Germline V gene sequence: CDR1 MNHNY, CDR2 SVGAGI (reference sequence). The CDR3 sequence is 15 residues long. Using immunoSEQ multiplex PCR, the repertoire was profiled, and TCRdb retains in-frame clones only, with some absent. This sample carries about 1.5 million clones, under 99% of them seen once, and the ten largest clones take roughly 0.45%. The chain is built from TRBV6-6 and TRBJ2-3, with TRBD2 matching 8 bases. The source material was naive CD4+ T cells sorted from blood. The subset was: CD45RA+ positively selected. The sequence came from a man aged 25-45 years in good health. The CDR3 spells CASSSGTSLSDTQYF. Written as DNA, the CDR3 is TGTGCCAGCAGTTCCGGGACTAGTCTCTCAGATACGCAGTATTTT.